Listed below are T cell receptor beta chains from one sample, sequenced in a study of identical twins. TCRdb passed the 5' RACE reads through MiXCR, listing each CDR3 protein once. The table includes about 890,000 distinct CDR3 sequences, around an eighth detected once. This sample was shared with a second study, whose subject was yellow fever vaccine responses in identical twins.

The sample taken for sequencing was PBMCs. The receptors were gathered from a young woman in good health. The CDR3 runs from the conserved cysteine through the conserved F or W. A D gene is named only where the DNA matches it firmly. Expanded clones are given a class, and other clones once, few, many or no size at all.

>15|-|TRBD1|TRBJ1-6|TRBV20-1
TGCAGTGCTAGTCCAACCGGACAGGGAAATTCACCCCTCCACTTT
CSASPTGQGNSPLHF
>14|-|-|TRBJ2-5|TRBV18
TGTGCCAGCTCACCCCGTAAAGCCCAAGAGACCCAGTACTTC
CASSPRKAQETQYF
>14|few|-|TRBJ2-3|TRBV6-2/TRBV6-3
TGTGCCAGCAGGCTGAGGGACAGCACAGATACGCAGTATTTT
CASRLRDSTDTQYF
>14|-|-|TRBJ2-5|TRBV10-3
TGTGCCACCACCCGAGGGGACCAGTTGGGGACCCAGTACTTC
CATTRGDQLGTQYF
>15|-|-|TRBJ2-2|TRBV5-1
TGCGCCAGCAGCCTACGAGGCCCGAGCACCTGGGAGCTGTTTTTT
CASSLRGPSTWELFF
>15|-|-|TRBJ2-4|TRBV7-8
TGTGCCAGCAGCTTAACAGGGTTGTCCAAAAACATTCAGTACTTC
CASSLTGLSKNIQYF
>15|few|-|TRBJ2-7|TRBV7-9
TGTGCCAGCAGCTTGATCACACCGAGCTCCTACGAGCAGTACTTC
CASSLITPSSYEQYF
>13|few|-|TRBJ2-1|TRBV10-3
TGTGCCATCAGCCCGGGTTGGGACAATGAGCAGTTCTTC
CAISPGWDNEQFF
>16|-|TRBD2|TRBJ2-2|TRBV7-2
TGTGCCAGCAGCTTCAGCGGGGGGGCGAACACCGGGGAGCTGTTTTTT
CASSFSGGANTGELFF
>14|-|-|TRBJ2-2|TRBV11-1
TGTGCCAGCAGCTCCCAGCCGAGCACCGGGGAGCTGTTTTTT
CASSSQPSTGELFF
>17|few|TRBD2|TRBJ2-7|TRBV20-1
TGCAGTGCTAGTTCCGGGACTAGCGGGAGGAGCTCCTACGAGCAGTACTTC
CSASSGTSGRSSYEQYF
>13|-|-|TRBJ2-1|TRBV29-1
TGCAGCGGTATAGAGAGCTCCTACAATGAGCAGTTCTTC
CSGIESSYNEQFF
>16|-|TRBD2|TRBJ2-2|TRBV5-1
TGCGCCAGCCAGAGGTTTGAGACTAGCCGCACCGGGGAGCTGTTTTTT
CASQRFETSRTGELFF
>15|few|-|TRBJ1-1|TRBV27
TGTGCCAGCAGTTTATTGGGGGGGGCCAACACTGAAGCTTTCTTT
CASSLLGGANTEAFF
>14|few|-|TRBJ2-1|TRBV4-1
TGCGCCAGCAGCCAAGGGCCAACCCGCAATGAGCAGTTCTTC
CASSQGPTRNEQFF
>14|few|-|TRBJ2-5|TRBV5-6
TGTGCCAGCAGCCCGGGGGTAGGTGAGGAGACCCAGTACTTC
CASSPGVGEETQYF
>17|many|-|TRBJ2-2|TRBV25-1
TGTGCCAGCAGTCCCCCGGGGGGGACAGCGAACACCGGGGAGCTGTTTTTT
CASSPPGGTANTGELFF
>17|few|-|TRBJ1-1|TRBV5-4
TGTGCCAGCAGCTTGTCGGGCGGGAGAGTCATGAACACTGAAGCTTTCTTT
CASSLSGGRVMNTEAFF
>14|few|TRBD2|TRBJ2-1|TRBV20-1
TGCAGTGCTAGACAGCTAGCGGGGGACAATGAGCAGTTCTTC
CSARQLAGDNEQFF
>14|few|-|TRBJ2-3|TRBV20-1
TGCAGTGCGCCGGGCCCCGGTTTGTTAGATACGCAGTATTTT
CSAPGPGLLDTQYF
>12|few|-|TRBJ2-1|TRBV2
TGTGCCAGCAGTGGGTATAGGGATGAGCAGTTCTTC
CASSGYRDEQFF
>15|many|TRBD1|TRBJ2-1|TRBV7-9
TGTGCCAGCACCTCGTGGTCAGGGGGCATGGATGAGCAGTTCTTC
CASTSWSGGMDEQFF
>15|-|TRBD2|TRBJ2-3|TRBV29-1
TGCAGCGTTGACGGAGCGGGGGCCTCCGGGGATACGCAGTATTTT
CSVDGAGASGDTQYF
>13|-|-|TRBJ1-2|TRBV29-1
TGCAGCGTTGAGTCCAGCTTCAACTATGGCTACACCTTC
CSVESSFNYGYTF
>17|many|TRBD2|TRBJ2-5|TRBV5-4
TGTGCCAGCAGCCCCGGGACTAGCGGGGGTTTACAAGAGACCCAGTACTTC
CASSPGTSGGLQETQYF
>14|few|-|TRBJ1-1|TRBV6-1
TGTGCCAGCAGTAACGGGCCCGGGACCACTGAAGCTTTCTTT
CASSNGPGTTEAFF
>13|-|-|TRBJ2-7|TRBV10-3
TGTGCCGTCCTAGCGAGAGGGTCCTACGAGCAGTACTTC
CAVLARGSYEQYF
>13|few|-|TRBJ2-7|TRBV28
TGTGCCAGCAGTTTAATGGCTGGGCGTGAGCAGTACTTC
CASSLMAGREQYF
>14|-|-|TRBJ2-5|TRBV12-3/TRBV12-4
TGTGCCAGCACCCTGGTGGGAACCGCAGAGACCCAGTACTTC
CASTLVGTAETQYF
>14|few|-|TRBJ2-1|TRBV6-1
TGTGCCACCGGCACTAGCCCGGGTGGCAATGAGCAGTTCTTC
CATGTSPGGNEQFF
>14|few|-|TRBJ2-5|TRBV3-1
TGTGCCAGCAGTCCTTGGGACCTCACAGAGACCCAGTACTTC
CASSPWDLTETQYF